Shown below are 3 T cell receptor beta chains from a single sample sequenced in a study of cytomegalovirus exposure and HLA in healthy donors. PCR employed 60 Vbeta and 13 Jbeta primers. Sequenced by immunoSEQ multiplex PCR; TCRdb stores in-frame clones only, minus some. The sample carries about 78,000 clones, 80% recorded once. Sequencing input: PBMCs. These receptors were obtained from a male donor in good health and CMV-seronegative.

The chain employs TRBV5-1 and TRBJ2-1; the match to TRBD2 covers 14 bases. The germline V gene encodes CDR1 SGHRS and CDR2 YFSETQ. J was trimmed by 9 bases and V by 8 bases; bases with no gene match: 7. The CDR3 has 14 residues. This chain's CDR3 is CASKPGTSGGEQFF. For the CDR3, the DNA is TGCGCCAGTAAACCCGGGACTAGCGGGGGTGAGCAGTTCTTC.

V usage is TRBV6-6 and J usage is TRBJ2-7; a possible D gene is TRBD2 (6 bases). Per germline, CDR1 MNHNY and CDR2 SVGAGI (reference sequence). V was clipped by 2 bases and J by 3 bases, with 11 bases between them. The CDR3 consists of 14 residues. CDR3 in amino acids: CASSYADSGYEQYF. CDR3 sequence (DNA): TGTGCCAGCAGTTACGCGGATAGCGGCTACGAGCAGTACTTC.

This chain joins TRBV2 and TRBJ2-7; D gene unclear. The CDR3 runs to 11 residues. Germline assignment: CDR1 SNHLY and CDR2 FYNNEI. The ends were cut back, 4 bases at V and 7 bases at J, with 8 bases in the middle. Written as DNA, the CDR3 is TGTGCCAGCAGTGGGGTGAGGGAGCAGTACTTC. This encodes CASSGVREQYF.